This TCR beta chain is drawn from a study of blood T cell repertoires in COVID-19. Across the study: Acute and convalescent COVID-19 samples came from the United States, Italy and Spain. From T cells, B-cell-depleted T cells, or PBMCs came the material, which was cDNA or gDNA.

In germline, CDR1 is SNHLY, CDR2 FYNNEI. The germline V and J ends were trimmed by 1 base and 0 bases, with 10 bases remaining between them. The CDR3 has 17 amino acids. Study processing details: Amplification of reference gene primers was used by the study to estimate nucleated cell counts. The repertoire was sequenced with immunoSEQ multiplex PCR; TCRdb's copy has only in-frame clones and lacks some. That table furnishes V, J and clone size, whereas the DNA furnished D and trimming. The sample has 200,000 to 300,000 clones, 65% to 90% seen once. The origin of this receptor is a man aged 30 to 39 with active or convalescent COVID-19. The rearrangement links TRBV2 to TRBJ2-6, with D tentatively TRBD1 (5 bases). Sequencing was done on a sample of peripheral blood. CDR3 region: CASSEVRTTSGANVLTF. In nucleotides, the CDR3 is TGTGCCAGCAGTGAAGTTAGGACAACCTCTGGGGCCAACGTCCTGACTTTC. The whole variable domain, remainder taken from reference TRBV2 and TRBJ2-6, is EPEVTQTPSHQVTQMGQEVILRCVPISNHLYFYWYRQILGQKVEFLVSFYNNEISEKSEIFDDQFSVERPDGSNFTLKIRSTKLEDSAMYFCASSEVRTTSGANVLTFGAGSRLTVL.